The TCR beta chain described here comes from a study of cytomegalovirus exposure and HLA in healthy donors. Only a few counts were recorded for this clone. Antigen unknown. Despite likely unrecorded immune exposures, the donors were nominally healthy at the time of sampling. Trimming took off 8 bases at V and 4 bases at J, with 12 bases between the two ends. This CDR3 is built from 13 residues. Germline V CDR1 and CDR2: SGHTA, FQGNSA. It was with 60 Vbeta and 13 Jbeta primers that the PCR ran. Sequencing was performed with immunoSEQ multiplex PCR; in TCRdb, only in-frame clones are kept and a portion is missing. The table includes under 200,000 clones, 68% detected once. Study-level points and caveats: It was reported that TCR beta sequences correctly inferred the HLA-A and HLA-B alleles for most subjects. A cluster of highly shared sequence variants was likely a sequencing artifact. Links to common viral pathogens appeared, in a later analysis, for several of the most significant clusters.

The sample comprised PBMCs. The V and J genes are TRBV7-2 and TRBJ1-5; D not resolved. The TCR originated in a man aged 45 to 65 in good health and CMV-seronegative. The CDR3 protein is CASGDTRNQPQHF. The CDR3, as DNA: TGTGCCAGCGGCGACACAAGGAATCAGCCCCAGCATTTT.